These 14 T cell receptor beta chains originate from one sample sequenced in a study of CD8 T cells in ankylosing spondylitis. Study-wide results and limits: Blood from ankylosing spondylitis patients appeared to carry a characteristic roughly 8-variant TCR beta motif.

No cognate antigen is known for these TCRs. TCRdb fed the 5' RACE reads into MiXCR, producing one record per CDR3 protein. This table has 470,000 or so distinct CDR3 sequences, roughly 26% appearing once. The specimen sequenced was blood, either unsorted or a sorted T cell fraction (not recorded which). These receptors originate from a male donor with ankylosing spondylitis.

This clonotype occurred many times. The gene calls are TRBV5-1 and TRBJ2-7; a weak D match, TRBD2 (5 bases). Germline V CDR1 and CDR2: SGHRS, YFSETQ. The CDR3 sequence is 11 residues long. V dropped 4 bases and J dropped 3 bases, with 5 bases sitting between them. CDR3 sequence (DNA): TGCGCCAGCAGCCGGGACTACGAGCAGTACTTC. It specifies CASSRDYEQYF.

There are a few counts of this clonotype. V gene TRBV5-1 combines with J gene TRBJ2-1, with D possibly TRBD2 on 7 matching bases. Trimming left V 0 bases short and J 1 base short, with 14 bases between. This CDR3 is built from 17 residues. Germline values: CDR1 SGHRS, CDR2 YFSETQ. The chain's CDR3 is CASSLVVAGASYNEQFF. The CDR3 nucleotides are TGCGCCAGCAGCTTGGTTGTGGCGGGGGCGTCCTACAATGAGCAGTTCTTC. Supplemented by reference TRBV5-1 and TRBJ2-1, the full variable domain reads KAGVTQTPRYLIKTRGQQVTLSCSPISGHRSVSWYQQTPGQGLQFLFEYFSETQRNKGNFPGRFSGRQFSNSRSEMNVSTLELGDSALYLCASSLVVAGASYNEQFFGPGTRLTVL.

This clonotype was recorded a few times. V gene TRBV5-1 combines with J gene TRBJ2-2; D gene uncertain. Trimming cost V 2 bases and J 1 base, with 9 bases left between them. Per germline, CDR1 SGHRS and CDR2 YFSETQ. The CDR3 is 15 amino acids. CDR3 sequence (DNA): TGCGCCAGCAGCTTAGCGACCGTGAACACCGGGGAGCTGTTTTTT. As protein: CASSLATVNTGELFF.

This chain links TRBV24-1 with TRBJ2-1, with 9 bases lining up with TRBD1. Germline V lookup: CDR1 KGHDR, CDR2 SFDVKD. The CDR3 is 16 amino acids. V shed 3 bases and J 5 bases; nucleotides not matched to a gene: 7. The CDR3 coding sequence is TGTGCCACCAGTGATCCTACAGGGGGCGTAGACAATGAGCAGTTCTTC. Amino acid sequence: CATSDPTGGVDNEQFF.

This chain connects TRBV7-8 to TRBJ1-1, with D possibly matching TRBD1 (5 bases). The V end was cut by 5 bases, the J end by 1 base, with 14 bases between. Germline assignment: CDR1 SGHVS and CDR2 FQNEAQ. CDR3 length equals 15 residues. The CDR3 DNA sequence: TGTGCCAGCAGCCTTAGCGACAGAACGAACACTGAAGCTTTCTTT. This encodes CASSLSDRTNTEAFF.

The gene calls are TRBV12-3 or TRBV12-4 and TRBJ1-1; 8 positions match TRBD1. There are 16 residues in the CDR3. V shed 3 bases, J shed 4 bases, and the junction held 10 bases outside the gene matches. CDR3 nucleotides: TGTGCCAGCAGTTTGGACGGGACAGGTATCGGCACTGAAGCTTTCTTT. Translation: CASSLDGTGIGTEAFF.

In this sample, this clonotype turned up a few times. This chain links TRBV6-2 or TRBV6-3 with TRBJ1-1; tentatively, D is TRBD1 (5 bases). The CDR3 has 14 residues. Looked up from germline, CDR1 is MNHEY and CDR2 is SVGEGT. The germline V and J ends were trimmed by 5 bases and 4 bases, with 14 bases remaining between them. The CDR3 reads CASSLLRGITEAFF. The CDR3 DNA reads as TGTGCCAGCAGTCTCCTTAGGGGTATCACTGAAGCTTTCTTT.

The V gene is TRBV18, the J gene TRBJ2-7; 8 bases map to TRBD1. V gave up 1 base and J gave up 5 bases; unmatched junction bases: 1. Germline loops: CDR1 KGHSH, CDR2 LQKENI. This CDR3 comprises 13 residues. The CDR3 reads CASSPRDRNEQYF. The CDR3 coding sequence is TGTGCCAGCTCACCACGGGACAGGAACGAGCAGTACTTC.

In its sample, this clonotype was seen a few times. The chain is built from TRBV19 and TRBJ1-6; D possibly corresponds to TRBD1 (6 bases). Looked up from germline, CDR1 is LNHDA and CDR2 is SQIVND (reference sequence). The germline V and J ends were trimmed by 5 bases and 9 bases, with 23 bases remaining between them. CDR3 length equals 17 residues. CDR3 protein: CASSPTANPRGASPLHF. CDR3 coding DNA: TGTGCCAGTAGTCCGACAGCTAACCCCCGGGGGGCTTCACCCCTCCACTTT.

This clonotype was observed a single time. The V and J genes are TRBV10-1 and TRBJ2-3, with a tentative D call TRBD2 (5 bases). Germline CDR1 is WNHNN and CDR2 is SYGVQD (reference sequence). Between the trimmed V and J ends, which lost 9 bases and 0 bases, there was a span of 16 bases. The CDR3 totals 15 residues. For the CDR3, the DNA is TGCGCCAGACCGGTTCGGGAAACTAGCACAGATACGCAGTATTTT. Residues: CARPVRETSTDTQYF.

Only a few counts were recorded for this clonotype. The chain combines TRBV5-1 with TRBJ2-7; TRBD1 agrees at 8 bases. The J segment lost 7 bases and the V segment lost 4 bases, leaving 1 base of the junction unmatched. The CDR3 consists of 11 residues. Per germline, CDR1 SGHRS and CDR2 YFSETQ. CDR3 residues: CASSQGAEQYF. CDR3 nucleotides: TGCGCCAGCAGCCAGGGGGCTGAGCAGTACTTC. Combining the CDR3 with reference TRBV5-1 and TRBJ2-7 gives the whole variable domain KAGVTQTPRYLIKTRGQQVTLSCSPISGHRSVSWYQQTPGQGLQFLFEYFSETQRNKGNFPGRFSGRQFSNSRSEMNVSTLELGDSALYLCASSQGAEQYFGPGTRLTVT.

The CDR3 here is CSATRTGGAASQETQYF. CDR3 coding DNA: TGCAGTGCCACCAGGACAGGGGGCGCCGCATCCCAAGAGACCCAGTACTTC. This chain uses TRBV20-1 with TRBJ2-5; 11 nucleotides line up with TRBD1. The CDR3 length is 17 residues. Trimming at V came to 6 bases and at J to 1 base, leaving 13 bases not matched to a gene. The germline gives CDR1 DFQATT, CDR2 SNEGSKA (reference sequence).

This clonotype was counted only a few times. The chain links TRBV15 to TRBJ2-7; D is possibly TRBD1 (5 bases). The V gene's germline CDR1 is LNHNV and CDR2 YYDKDF (reference sequence). This CDR3 is built from 15 residues. Trimming shortened V by 0 bases and J by 1 base, and 10 bases separated the two germline ends. CDR3 amino acids: CATSRDRGRSYEQYV. In DNA, the CDR3 is TGTGCCACCAGCAGAGATAGGGGCAGGTCCTACGAGCAGTACGTC.

This clonotype was recorded a few times. This sequence joins TRBV6-1 and TRBJ1-4, with TRBD1 as a possible D gene (5 bases). In germline, CDR1 is MNHNS, CDR2 SASEGT. V gave up 3 bases and J gave up 4 bases, with 12 bases separating them. CDR3 length: 15 amino acids. The CDR3 sequence: CASSDKSGSNEKLFF. CDR3 nucleotides: TGTGCCAGCAGTGATAAGTCAGGGAGTAATGAAAAACTGTTTTTT.